What follows are 8 T cell receptor beta chains derived from one specimen sequenced in a study of cytomegalovirus exposure and HLA in healthy donors. The PCR made use of 60 Vbeta and 13 Jbeta primers. Data came from immunoSEQ multiplex PCR; TCRdb stores just in-frame clones and leaves some out. The sample holds around 140,000 clones, around 72% seen once. Sequencing was carried out using PBMCs. Receptors were obtained from a man aged 45 to 65 in good health and CMV-seropositive.

V is TRBV4-3 and J is TRBJ2-1; D gene ambiguous. This CDR3 has 13 residues. Trimming cost V 1 base and J 7 bases, with 8 bases left between them. The germline V gene encodes CDR1 LGHNA and CDR2 YSLEER. The CDR3 sequence: CASSQGLVNEQFF. The CDR3 coding sequence is TGCGCCAGCAGCCAAGGGCTCGTTAATGAGCAGTTCTTC.

This rearrangement joins TRBV7-9 to TRBJ1-1; D is perhaps TRBD1 (5 bases). V lost 0 bases and J 7 bases, leaving 12 bases between the germline ends. Germline V lookup: CDR1 SEHNR, CDR2 FQNEAQ (reference sequence). The CDR3 is 14 residues long. DNA of the CDR3: TGTGCCAGCAGCTTAGCCCAGGTAGGGGATGAAGCTTTCTTT. Its protein product is CASSLAQVGDEAFF.

V and J are TRBV6-5 and TRBJ2-7; D not resolved. Per the germline V gene, CDR1 is MNHEY and CDR2 is SVGAGI. There are 14 residues in the CDR3. The ends were cut back, 0 bases at V and 2 bases at J, with 8 bases in the middle. CDR3 region: CASSYSPTTYEQYF. CDR3 nucleotide sequence: TGTGCCAGCAGTTACTCCCCCACAACCTACGAGCAGTACTTC.

In its sample, this clone was seen a few times. The rearrangement joins TRBV5-6 to TRBJ1-2, with 10 nucleotides matching TRBD1. CDR3 length: 14 residues. In germline, CDR1 is SGHDT, CDR2 YYEEEE. V gave up 5 bases and J gave up 6 bases; unmatched junction bases: 7. CDR3 protein: CASRPTGGEDGYTF. The CDR3 DNA reads TGTGCCAGCAGACCGACAGGGGGCGAGGATGGCTACACCTTC. Combining the CDR3 with reference TRBV5-6 and TRBJ1-2 gives the whole variable domain DAGVTQSPTHLIKTRGQQVTLRCSPKSGHDTVSWYQQALGQGPQFIFQYYEEEERQRGNFPDRFSGHQFPNYSSELNVNALLLGDSALYLCASRPTGGEDGYTFGSGTRLTVV.

This clone turned up a few times. The V and J genes are TRBV18 and TRBJ1-2; 11 nucleotides line up with TRBD1. Germline CDR1 and CDR2: KGHSH and LQKENI. This CDR3 is 17 amino acids long. Unmatched junction bases numbered 13, after V lost 4 bases and J lost 6 bases. The CDR3 nucleotides read TGTGCCAGCTCACGGGGACAGGGGGAATCGGCAGGAGATGGCTACACCTTC. Residues: CASSRGQGESAGDGYTF.

V usage is TRBV2 and J usage is TRBJ1-2; D is perhaps TRBD1 (6 bases). Trimming stripped 2 bases from V and 6 bases from J, with 13 bases between. The CDR3 contains 14 residues. Per germline, CDR1 SNHLY and CDR2 FYNNEI. DNA for the CDR3: TGTGCCAGCAGTGAATGGTGGCAGGGGAATGGCTACACCTTC. Translated, it gives CASSEWWQGNGYTF.

This chain connects TRBV18 to TRBJ1-4, with 8 bases identical to TRBD1. CDR1 is KGHSH, CDR2 LQKENI, per germline. Unmatched junction bases numbered 3, after V lost 3 bases and J lost 6 bases. The CDR3 totals 14 residues. CDR3 in amino acids: CASSPQQGDEKLFF. CDR3 sequence (DNA): TGTGCCAGCTCACCTCAACAGGGGGATGAAAAACTGTTTTTT.

This chain links TRBV6-6 with TRBJ1-5; 7 bases are shared with TRBD1. The trim removed 5 bases at V and 6 bases at J, leaving 4 bases unmatched. Germline CDR1 is MNHNY and CDR2 is SVGAGI (reference sequence). The CDR3 has 13 amino acids. The CDR3 DNA is TGTGCCAGCAGTGGACAGGCCAGTCAGCCCCAGCATTTT. This encodes CASSGQASQPQHF.